The 10 T cell receptor beta chains given below trace back to one sample, sequenced in a study of T-cell reconstitution after alpha-beta-depleted transplantation in children. As it was prepared, the TCRbeta library received unique molecular identifiers. TCRdb re-derived calls from the PCR reads in MiXCR, one entry per CDR3 protein. The sample lists about 440,000 distinct CDR3 sequences; approximately 42% were seen once. This specimen was PBMCs, taken before TCRalphabeta/CD19-depleted stem cell transplant. The origin of the receptors is a girl aged 2-9 years with aplastic anemia, due to receive a stem cell transplant.

The J gene is TRBJ1-6, the V gene TRBV7-2; possibly TRBD1 for D (5 bases). The CDR3 covers 14 residues. CDR1 SGHTA and CDR2 FQGNSA come from the germline V gene. V dropped 1 base and J dropped 10 bases, with 11 bases sitting between them. CDR3 DNA sequence: TGTGCCAGCAGCTTAGGGGGCCAAGGGTCACCCCTCCACTTT. It yields the protein CASSLGGQGSPLHF.

As concerns this clonotype: At one boundary the junction diverges from the germline segment, which might be a read error. This chain joins TRBV20-1 and TRBJ2-1; D ambiguous. The length of the CDR3 is 12 residues. Per the germline V gene, CDR1 is DFQATT and CDR2 is SNEGSKA (reference sequence). The CDR3 is CCASGQVNGQFF. The CDR3 nucleotides read TGCTGTGCTAGTGGGCAGGTCAATGGGCAGTTCTTC.

This clonotype was observed a handful of times. The chain uses TRBV10-3 and TRBJ2-5; D is unresolved. The CDR3 runs to 13 residues. V was clipped by 5 bases and J by 5 bases, with 12 bases between them. Germline values: CDR1 ENHRY, CDR2 SYGVKD. The chain's CDR3 is CAISPGPGETQYF. The DNA of the CDR3 is TGTGCCATCAGTCCCGGACCCGGGGAGACCCAGTACTTC.

This clonotype was picked up a small number of times. The chain uses TRBV23-1 and TRBJ2-2; D possibly corresponds to TRBD1 (7 bases). TRBV23-1 is recorded as an ORF, its role being uncertain. The CDR3 has 15 residues. V was trimmed by 4 bases and J by 4 bases, leaving 13 bases between them. CDR3 DNA: TGCGCCAGCAGTCCGCCAGGGGGGACCACCGGGGAGCTGTTTTTT. Its protein product is CASSPPGGTTGELFF.

This clonotype was seen a few times. The chain is built from TRBV20-1 and TRBJ2-7; the D gene is possibly TRBD2 (6 bases). The CDR3 has 15 residues. Per germline, CDR1 DFQATT and CDR2 SNEGSKA (reference sequence). V was clipped by 4 bases and J by 0 bases, with 16 bases between them. CDR3 sequence: CSANRDGSLSYEQYF. The CDR3 bases are TGCAGTGCTAACCGGGACGGGAGTCTCTCCTACGAGCAGTACTTC.

CDR3 in DNA: TGTGCCAGCAGCCTCGGAGCGTCCGAGCAGTACTTC. Protein: CASSLGASEQYF. This chain connects TRBV7-9 to TRBJ2-7; D remains ambiguous. Germline lookup yields CDR1 SEHNR and CDR2 FQNEAQ (reference sequence). V lost 5 bases and J 6 bases, leaving 11 bases between the germline ends. The CDR3 covers 12 residues.

A note on this clonotype: Here the CDR3 omits its conserved ending phenylalanine or tryptophan, so a read error is the likely source. This chain joins TRBV20-1 and TRBJ2-7; 8 nucleotides align to TRBD2. Trimming at V came to 5 bases and at J to 2 bases, leaving 2 bases not matched to a gene. The CDR3 is made up of 12 amino acids. Germline V gene sequence: CDR1 DFQATT, CDR2 SNEGSKA (reference sequence). CDR3 in DNA: TGCAGTGCTCCGGGACTAGCCTACGAGCAGTACTTG. It encodes CSAPGLAYEQYL.

This rearrangement joins TRBV7-8 to TRBJ2-1; 8 bases fit TRBD2. Germline CDR1 reads SGHVS; CDR2 reads FQNEAQ. The CDR3 loop spans 11 amino acids. V trimming: 3 bases; J trimming: 15 bases; junction bases outside the gene matches: 4. CDR3 nucleotide sequence: TGTGCCAGCAGCTTGGGGACTAGAGCGTTCTTC. This encodes CASSLGTRAFF.

The chain combines TRBV5-1 with TRBJ2-5, with D maybe TRBD2 (5 bases). CDR3 length equals 15 residues. CDR1 is SGHRS and CDR2 is YFSETQ in the germline V gene. The germline V and J ends were trimmed by 1 base and 2 bases, with 12 bases remaining between them. The CDR3 bases are TGCGCCAGCAGCTTGTTGGTGGGGAGTCAAGAGACCCAGTACTTC. It specifies CASSLLVGSQETQYF.

The chain uses TRBV5-1 and TRBJ2-6, with TRBD1 identical over 8 bases. The germline V gene encodes CDR1 SGHRS and CDR2 YFSETQ. The CDR3 runs to 16 residues. V shed 7 bases, J shed 0 bases, and the junction held 6 bases outside the gene matches. The CDR3 is CASRGQGSSGANVLTF. The CDR3 DNA is TGCGCCAGCCGCGGACAGGGAAGCTCTGGGGCCAACGTCCTGACTTTC.